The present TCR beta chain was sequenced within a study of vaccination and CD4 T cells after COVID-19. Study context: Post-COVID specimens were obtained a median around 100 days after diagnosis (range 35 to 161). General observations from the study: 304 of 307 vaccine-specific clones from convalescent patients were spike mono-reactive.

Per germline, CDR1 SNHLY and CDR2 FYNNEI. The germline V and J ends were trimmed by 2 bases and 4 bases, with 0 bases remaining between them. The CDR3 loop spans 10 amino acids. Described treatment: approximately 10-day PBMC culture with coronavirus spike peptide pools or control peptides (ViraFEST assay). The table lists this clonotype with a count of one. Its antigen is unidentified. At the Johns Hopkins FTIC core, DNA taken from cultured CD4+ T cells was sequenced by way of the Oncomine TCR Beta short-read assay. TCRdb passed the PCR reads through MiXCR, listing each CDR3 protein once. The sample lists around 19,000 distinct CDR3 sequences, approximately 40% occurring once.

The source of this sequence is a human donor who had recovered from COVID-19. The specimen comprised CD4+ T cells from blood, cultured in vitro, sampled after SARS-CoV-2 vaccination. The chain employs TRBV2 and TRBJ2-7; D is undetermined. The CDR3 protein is CASSEYEQYF. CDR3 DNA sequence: TGTGCCAGCAGTGAATACGAGCAGTACTTC. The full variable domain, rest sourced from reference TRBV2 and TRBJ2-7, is EPEVTQTPSHQVTQMGQEVILRCVPISNHLYFYWYRQILGQKVEFLVSFYNNEISEKSEIFDDQFSVERPDGSNFTLKIRSTKLEDSAMYFCASSEYEQYFGPGTRLTVT.